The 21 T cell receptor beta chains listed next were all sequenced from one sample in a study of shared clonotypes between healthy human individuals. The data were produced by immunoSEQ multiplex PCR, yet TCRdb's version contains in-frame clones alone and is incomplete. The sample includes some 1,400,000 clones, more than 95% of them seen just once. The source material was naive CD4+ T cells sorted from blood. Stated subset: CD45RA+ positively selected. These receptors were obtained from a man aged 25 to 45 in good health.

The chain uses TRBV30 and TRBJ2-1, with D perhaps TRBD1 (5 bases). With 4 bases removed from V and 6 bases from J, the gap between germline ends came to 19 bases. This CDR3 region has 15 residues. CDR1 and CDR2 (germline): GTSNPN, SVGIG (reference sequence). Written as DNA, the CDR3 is TGTGCCTGGAACCAGATGGCAAACAGGATCAATGAGCAGTTCTTC. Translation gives CAWNQMANRINEQFF.

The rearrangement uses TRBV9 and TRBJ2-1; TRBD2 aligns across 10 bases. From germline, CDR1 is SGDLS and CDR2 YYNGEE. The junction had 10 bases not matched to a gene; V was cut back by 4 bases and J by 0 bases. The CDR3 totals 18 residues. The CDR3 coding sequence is TGTGCCAGCAGCTCCAGTTGGACTAGCGGAAGCTCCTACAATGAGCAGTTCTTC. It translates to CASSSSWTSGSSYNEQFF.

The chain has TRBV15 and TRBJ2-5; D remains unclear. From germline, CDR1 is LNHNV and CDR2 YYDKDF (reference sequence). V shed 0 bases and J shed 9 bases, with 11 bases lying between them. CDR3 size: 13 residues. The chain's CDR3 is CATSREEGMSQYF. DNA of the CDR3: TGTGCCACCAGCAGAGAGGAAGGGATGTCCCAGTACTTC.

The CDR3 protein is CASSLTGVSSYEQYF. The CDR3 DNA reads TGTGCCAGCAGTCTCACAGGAGTGAGCTCCTACGAGCAGTACTTC. The chain couples TRBV6-5 to TRBJ2-7; D is perhaps TRBD1 (5 bases). CDR3 length: 15 residues. Germline V gives CDR1 MNHEY, CDR2 SVGAGI. Trimming pared 5 bases from V and 0 bases from J, leaving 14 bases between.

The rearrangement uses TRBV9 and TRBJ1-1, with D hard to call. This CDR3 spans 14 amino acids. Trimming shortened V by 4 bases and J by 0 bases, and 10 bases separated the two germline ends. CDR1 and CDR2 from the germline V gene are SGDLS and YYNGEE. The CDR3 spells CASSPRPMNTEAFF. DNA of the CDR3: TGTGCCAGCAGCCCCCGCCCCATGAACACTGAAGCTTTCTTT.

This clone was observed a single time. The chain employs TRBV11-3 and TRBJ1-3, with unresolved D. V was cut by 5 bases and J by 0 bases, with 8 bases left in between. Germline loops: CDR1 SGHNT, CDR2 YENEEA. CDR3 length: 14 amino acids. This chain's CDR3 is CASSPVGSGNTIYF. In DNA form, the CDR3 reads TGTGCCAGCAGCCCAGTGGGCTCTGGAAACACCATATATTTT.

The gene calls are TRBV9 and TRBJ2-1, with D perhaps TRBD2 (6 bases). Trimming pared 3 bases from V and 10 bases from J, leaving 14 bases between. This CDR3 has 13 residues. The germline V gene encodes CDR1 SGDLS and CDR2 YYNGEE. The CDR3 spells CASSATLAGEQFF. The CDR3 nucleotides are TGTGCCAGCAGCGCGACCCTTGCGGGAGAGCAGTTCTTC.

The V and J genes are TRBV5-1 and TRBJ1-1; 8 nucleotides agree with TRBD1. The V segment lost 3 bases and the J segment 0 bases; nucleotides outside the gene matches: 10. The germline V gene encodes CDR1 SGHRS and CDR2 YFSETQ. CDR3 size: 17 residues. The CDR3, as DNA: TGCGCCAGCAGCTGGGCCCTCAGGGGGCGGTTGAACACTGAAGCTTTCTTT. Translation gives CASSWALRGRLNTEAFF. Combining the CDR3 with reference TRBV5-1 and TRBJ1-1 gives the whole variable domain KAGVTQTPRYLIKTRGQQVTLSCSPISGHRSVSWYQQTPGQGLQFLFEYFSETQRNKGNFPGRFSGRQFSNSRSEMNVSTLELGDSALYLCASSWALRGRLNTEAFFGQGTRLTVV.

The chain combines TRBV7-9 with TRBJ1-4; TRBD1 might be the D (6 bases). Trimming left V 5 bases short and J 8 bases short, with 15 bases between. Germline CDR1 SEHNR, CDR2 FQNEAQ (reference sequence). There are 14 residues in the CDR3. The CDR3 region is CASSPGGAGEKLFF. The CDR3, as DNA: TGTGCCAGCAGCCCGGGGGGGGCTGGCGAAAAACTGTTTTTT.

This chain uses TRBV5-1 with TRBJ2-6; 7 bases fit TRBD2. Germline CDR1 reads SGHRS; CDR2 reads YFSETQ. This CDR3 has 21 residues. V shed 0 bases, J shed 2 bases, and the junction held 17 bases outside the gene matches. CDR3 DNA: TGCGCCAGCAGCTTGGCCGTAATAGGGAGGGTTAGGAGTACTGGGGCCAACGTCCTGACTTTC. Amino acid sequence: CASSLAVIGRVRSTGANVLTF.

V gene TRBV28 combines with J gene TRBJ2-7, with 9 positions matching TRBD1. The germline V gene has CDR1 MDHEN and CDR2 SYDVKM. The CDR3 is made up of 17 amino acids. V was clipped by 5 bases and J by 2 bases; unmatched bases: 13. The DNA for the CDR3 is TGTGCCAGCAGTACAAAAGGTTCGGGACAGGGCCCCTACGAGCAGTACTTC. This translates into CASSTKGSGQGPYEQYF.

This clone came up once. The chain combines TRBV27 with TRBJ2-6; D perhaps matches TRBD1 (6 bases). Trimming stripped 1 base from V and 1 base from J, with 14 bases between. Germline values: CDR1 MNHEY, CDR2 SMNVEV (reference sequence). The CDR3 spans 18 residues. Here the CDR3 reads CASSLWGQGGSGANVLTF. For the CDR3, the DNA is TGTGCCAGCAGTTTATGGGGTCAAGGGGGATCTGGGGCCAACGTCCTGACTTTC.

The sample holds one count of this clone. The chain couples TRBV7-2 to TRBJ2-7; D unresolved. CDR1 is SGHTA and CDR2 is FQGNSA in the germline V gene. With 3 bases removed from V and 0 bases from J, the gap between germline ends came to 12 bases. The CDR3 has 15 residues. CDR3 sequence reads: CASSFRRYSSYEQYF. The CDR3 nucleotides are TGTGCCAGCAGCTTCCGAAGGTATAGCTCCTACGAGCAGTACTTC.

The CDR3 spells CSVAQGGTYEQYF. Written as DNA, the CDR3 is TGCAGCGTTGCACAGGGGGGGACCTACGAGCAGTACTTC. The genes are TRBV29-1 and TRBJ2-7, with a possible D match to TRBD1 (8 bases). Germline assignment: CDR1 SQVTM and CDR2 ANQGSEA. Trimming pared 4 bases from V and 2 bases from J, leaving 12 bases between. The CDR3 runs 13 residues.

The DNA of the CDR3 is TGTGCCTGTACAGGGCAATCTAACTATGGCTACACCTTC. Its protein product is CACTGQSNYGYTF. V usage is TRBV30 and J usage is TRBJ1-2, with a tentative D call TRBD1 (6 bases). The CDR3 covers 13 residues. Germline V gene sequence: CDR1 GTSNPN, CDR2 SVGIG (reference sequence). V was trimmed by 6 bases and J by 0 bases, leaving 11 bases between them. The entire variable domain, with the rest obtained from reference TRBV30 and TRBJ1-2, is as follows: SQTIHQWPATLVQPVGSPLSLECTVEGTSNPNLYWYRQAAGRGLQLLFYSVGIGQISSEVPQNLSASRPQDRQFILSSKKLLLSDSGFYLCACTGQSNYGYTFGSGTRLTVV.

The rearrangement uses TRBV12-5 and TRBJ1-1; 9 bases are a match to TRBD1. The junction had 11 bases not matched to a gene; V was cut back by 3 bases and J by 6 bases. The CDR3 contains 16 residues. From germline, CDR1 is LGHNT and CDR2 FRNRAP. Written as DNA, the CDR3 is TGTGCTAGTGGTTTATCGGGGACAGGGCTAAACCCTGAAGCTTTCTTT. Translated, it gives CASGLSGTGLNPEAFF.

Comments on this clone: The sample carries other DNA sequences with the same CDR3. The DNA of the CDR3 is TGTGCCAGCAGCTTAGATGGGAACACTGAAGCTTTCTTT. It is translated as CASSLDGNTEAFF. The chain is built from TRBV11-3 and TRBJ1-1, with D unresolved. Per germline, CDR1 SGHNT and CDR2 YENEEA. The CDR3 is made up of 13 amino acids. V lost 0 bases, J lost 1 base, and 3 bases lay in between.

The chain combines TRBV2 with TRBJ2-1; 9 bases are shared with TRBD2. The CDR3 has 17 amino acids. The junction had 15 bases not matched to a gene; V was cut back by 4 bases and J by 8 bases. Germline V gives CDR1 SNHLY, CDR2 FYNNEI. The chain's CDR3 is CASSGVGLAGRSHEQFF. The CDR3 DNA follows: TGTGCCAGCAGTGGGGTCGGTCTAGCGGGACGTTCACATGAGCAGTTCTTC.

CDR3 sequence: CASSLRMNTEAFF. The DNA of the CDR3 is TGTGCCAGCAGCCTCCGGATGAACACTGAAGCTTTCTTT. The chain uses TRBV9 and TRBJ1-1, with D unclear. There are 13 residues in the CDR3. Germline CDR1 SGDLS, CDR2 YYNGEE. The germline V and J ends were trimmed by 4 bases and 0 bases, with 7 bases remaining between them.

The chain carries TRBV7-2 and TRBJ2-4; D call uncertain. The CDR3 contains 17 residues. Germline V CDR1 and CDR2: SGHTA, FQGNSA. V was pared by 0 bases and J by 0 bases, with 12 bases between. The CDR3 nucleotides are TGTGCCAGCAGCTTAGCGAGAACATTGCTAGCCAAAAACATTCAGTACTTC. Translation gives CASSLARTLLAKNIQYF.

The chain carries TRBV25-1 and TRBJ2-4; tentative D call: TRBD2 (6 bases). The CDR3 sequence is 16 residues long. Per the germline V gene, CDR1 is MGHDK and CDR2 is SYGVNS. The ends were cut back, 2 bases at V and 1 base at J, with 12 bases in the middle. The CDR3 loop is CASSEVGGVAKNIQYF. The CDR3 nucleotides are TGTGCCAGCAGTGAAGTAGGAGGGGTGGCCAAAAACATTCAGTACTTC.